The 19 T cell receptor beta chains below all came from one sample that was sequenced in a study of blood T cell repertoires in COVID-19. Assay: immunoSEQ multiplex PCR; the TCRdb copy retains only in-frame clones and omits some. The repertoire consists of roughly 200,000 clones, with around four fifths occurring once and the leading ten covering 20%. What was sequenced was peripheral blood. These receptors were collected from a human donor in a cohort sampled during active COVID-19.

The rearrangement uses TRBV10-3 and TRBJ2-7, with D perhaps matching TRBD1 (5 bases). This CDR3 is 11 amino acids long. The germline gives CDR1 ENHRY, CDR2 SYGVKD. The V and J ends lost 4 bases and 4 bases respectively, with 5 bases between them. CDR3 nucleotides: TGTGCCATCAGTGCAGGGTACGAGCAGTACGTC. Its translation: CAISAGYEQYV.

The chain couples TRBV7-9 to TRBJ2-2, with 10 bases lining up with TRBD1. The CDR3 sequence is 16 residues long. Germline V gene data show CDR1 as SEHNR and CDR2 as FQNEAQ (reference sequence). V was pared by 5 bases and J by 4 bases, with 7 bases of the junction left unmatched. The DNA of the CDR3 is TGTGCCAGCAGCCCGGGACAGGGGCGGATCACCGGGGAGCTGTTTTTT. The encoded protein is CASSPGQGRITGELFF.

The gene calls are TRBV5-5 and TRBJ2-3; TRBD1 agrees at 7 bases. Germline-derived CDR1 and CDR2 are SGHKS and YYEKEE (reference sequence). The CDR3 runs 16 residues. Trimming at V came to 0 bases and at J to 4 bases, leaving 8 bases not matched to a gene. The CDR3 region has the DNA TGTGCCAGCAGCTTGGCACAGGGGAGAGTTGCAGATACGCAGTATTTT. This translates into CASSLAQGRVADTQYF.

The J gene is TRBJ2-7, the V gene TRBV6-1; TRBD1 might be the D (6 bases). Between the trimmed V and J ends, which lost 2 bases and 4 bases, there was a span of 12 bases. Germline loops: CDR1 MNHNS, CDR2 SASEGT. This CDR3 has 14 residues. CDR3 protein: CASSELQGSYEQYV. In DNA form, the CDR3 reads TGTGCCAGCAGTGAATTACAGGGAAGTTACGAGCAGTACGTC.

The rearrangement uses TRBV28 and TRBJ2-5; D perhaps matches TRBD2 (7 bases). The CDR3 has 19 amino acids. The germline V and J ends were trimmed by 2 bases and 4 bases, with 26 bases remaining between them. Germline values: CDR1 MDHEN, CDR2 SYDVKM. Here the CDR3 reads CASSLGGAWTLMGGETQYF. For the CDR3, the DNA is TGTGCCAGCAGTTTAGGGGGGGCGTGGACTCTAATGGGAGGAGAGACCCAGTACTTC.

The sample holds a few counts of this clone. This chain connects TRBV2 to TRBJ1-2; D is unresolved. Trimming cost V 4 bases and J 8 bases, with 11 bases left between them. CDR1 is SNHLY, CDR2 FYNNEI, per germline. This CDR3 contains 12 residues. The CDR3 DNA reads TGTGCCAGCAGTGGTCGGGTTCCGGGCTACACCTTC. This encodes CASSGRVPGYTF. The variable domain in full, with the rest retrieved from reference TRBV2 and TRBJ1-2, is EPEVTQTPSHQVTQMGQEVILRCVPISNHLYFYWYRQILGQKVEFLVSFYNNEISEKSEIFDDQFSVERPDGSNFTLKIRSTKLEDSAMYFCASSGRVPGYTFGSGTRLTVV.

This chain joins TRBV2 and TRBJ2-7, with D possibly TRBD2 on 6 matching bases. Trimming took 3 bases from V and 0 from J, leaving 12 bases between them. Germline CDR1 is SNHLY and CDR2 is FYNNEI. There are 15 residues in the CDR3. DNA of the CDR3: TGTGCCAGCAGTGATCGGGGGATCAGCTCCTACGAGCAGTACTTC. The encoded protein is CASSDRGISSYEQYF. The full variable domain, rest sourced from reference TRBV2 and TRBJ2-7, is EPEVTQTPSHQVTQMGQEVILRCVPISNHLYFYWYRQILGQKVEFLVSFYNNEISEKSEIFDDQFSVERPDGSNFTLKIRSTKLEDSAMYFCASSDRGISSYEQYFGPGTRLTVT.

The chain joins TRBV27 to TRBJ1-2; D unclear. The V gene's germline CDR1 is MNHEY and CDR2 SMNVEV (reference sequence). The CDR3 loop spans 13 amino acids. With 6 bases removed from V and 7 bases from J, the gap between germline ends came to 15 bases. CDR3 bases: TGTGCCAGCAGCCCCTTGAATGGCTGTGGCTACACCTTC. Its protein product is CASSPLNGCGYTF.

V gene TRBV5-1 combines with J gene TRBJ1-6; 8 bases map to TRBD1. There are 18 residues in the CDR3. Germline V gene sequence: CDR1 SGHRS, CDR2 YFSETQ. The ends lost 1 base at V and 8 bases at J; junction bases unmatched: 14. CDR3 bases: TGCGCCAGCAGCTTGCGAACCCTCGGGACAGGTGTGGATTCACCCCTCCACTTT. Residues: CASSLRTLGTGVDSPLHF.

The chain links TRBV6-5 to TRBJ2-1; 11 bases fit TRBD2. The germline gives CDR1 MNHEY, CDR2 SVGAGI. V shed 0 bases and J 8 bases; nucleotides not matched to a gene: 6. This CDR3 contains 16 residues. In DNA, the CDR3 is TGTGCCAGCAGTTACTCCGGGACTAGCGGCTTGGATGAGCAGTTCTTC. It codes for CASSYSGTSGLDEQFF.

This chain uses TRBV5-5 with TRBJ1-5; TRBD1 agrees at 8 bases. Germline assignment: CDR1 SGHKS and CDR2 YYEKEE (reference sequence). V lost 2 bases to trimming and J lost 7 bases; unmatched junction nucleotides: 5. This CDR3 is built from 14 residues. CDR3 sequence (DNA): TGTGCCAGCAGCTTTCAGGGGGCGGACCAGCCCCAGCATTTT. Residues: CASSFQGADQPQHF. The full variable domain, its missing parts supplied by reference TRBV5-5 and TRBJ1-5, is DAGVTQSPTHLIKTRGQQVTLRCSPISGHKSVSWYQQVLGQGPQFIFQYYEKEERGRGNFPDRFSARQFPNYSSELNVNALLLGDSALYLCASSFQGADQPQHFGDGTRLSIL.

This clone was seen a few times. Other DNA sequences of this sample code for an identical CDR3. The rearrangement joins TRBV5-1 to TRBJ1-1; D remains unclear. Germline lookup yields CDR1 SGHRS and CDR2 YFSETQ. Between the trimmed V and J ends, which lost 0 bases and 3 bases, there was a span of 6 bases. There are 13 residues in the CDR3. The CDR3 spells CASSLDGDTEAFF. In DNA, the CDR3 is TGCGCCAGCAGCTTGGACGGAGACACTGAAGCTTTCTTT.

This chain connects TRBV7-8 to TRBJ1-2; D gene ambiguous. The germline CDR1 and CDR2 sequences are SGHVS and FQNEAQ. The CDR3 is 14 amino acids. Trimming took 2 bases from V and 3 from J, leaving 10 bases between them. In DNA form, the CDR3 reads TGTGCCAGCAGCTTATACAAAGTCTACTATGGCTACACCTTC. Protein sequence: CASSLYKVYYGYTF.

This sequence joins TRBV18 and TRBJ2-1; D is unclear. V gave up 2 bases and J gave up 0 bases, with 11 bases separating them. The CDR3 extends over 16 amino acids. The germline CDR1 and CDR2 sequences are KGHSH and LQKENI. The CDR3 DNA follows: TGTGCCAGCTCACCATTCACTGAGAGCTCCTACAATGAGCAGTTCTTC. Its protein product is CASSPFTESSYNEQFF.

The rearrangement joins TRBV7-9 to TRBJ1-5, with unresolved D. Looked up from germline, CDR1 is SEHNR and CDR2 is FQNEAQ (reference sequence). This CDR3 has 13 amino acids. Deletions cut 4 bases from V and 9 bases from J, with 13 bases between. The CDR3: CASSSLEGLPQHF. DNA of the CDR3: TGTGCCAGCAGCTCCTTGGAGGGTCTGCCCCAGCATTTT.

CDR3 nucleotides: TGTGCCACCAGTGATTTAGGGCGGGGCCCACAAGAGACCCAGTACTTC. Amino acid sequence: CATSDLGRGPQETQYF. This rearrangement joins TRBV24-1 to TRBJ2-5; D perhaps matches TRBD2 (6 bases). V was clipped by 1 base and J by 2 bases, with 13 bases between them. There are 16 residues in the CDR3. From germline, CDR1 is KGHDR and CDR2 SFDVKD.

The CDR3 DNA reads TGTGCCAGCAGCGTAGAAGTGGTCGGAGGGACAGCTGACAATGAGCAGTTCTTC. Its protein is CASSVEVVGGTADNEQFF. The chain carries TRBV9 and TRBJ2-1; weak D call: TRBD1 (7 bases). The length of the CDR3 is 18 residues. V dropped 0 bases and J dropped 5 bases, with 21 bases sitting between them. CDR1 is SGDLS and CDR2 is YYNGEE in the germline V gene.

This sequence joins TRBV25-1 and TRBJ1-2; tentatively, D is TRBD1 (5 bases). The CDR3 length is 12 residues. The V and J ends lost 7 bases and 3 bases respectively, with 9 bases between them. Germline CDR1 MGHDK, CDR2 SYGVNS. This CDR3 is CASMEGHYGYTF. CDR3 bases: TGTGCCAGCATGGAGGGGCACTATGGCTACACCTTC.

The rearrangement links TRBV9 to TRBJ2-3, with 11 bases that match TRBD2. Germline V CDR1 and CDR2: SGDLS, YYNGEE. This CDR3 region has 15 residues. V was pared by 3 bases and J by 2 bases, with 2 bases of the junction left unmatched. The CDR3 spells CASSELAGATDTQYF. The CDR3 bases are TGTGCCAGCAGCGAACTAGCGGGGGCCACAGATACGCAGTATTTT.